This T cell receptor (beta chain) was identified during a study of cytomegalovirus exposure and HLA in healthy donors. General observations from the study: Many donors carried some public TCRs, although rarity characterized most TCR sequences.

The CDR3 length is 13 residues. The germline CDR1 and CDR2 sequences are LNHNV and YYDKDF (reference sequence). Between the trimmed V and J ends, which lost 5 bases and 4 bases, there was a span of 11 bases. Sequencing used immunoSEQ multiplex PCR; TCRdb keeps in-frame clones, though not all of them. Of 250,000 to 300,000 clones listed, nearly 90% are singletons. Turning to this clone: The antigen is unknown.

This chain connects TRBV15 to TRBJ1-1; D may be TRBD1 (5 bases). The source material was PBMCs. This TCR came from a woman aged 18-30 years in good health and CMV-seronegative. CDR3 bases: TGTGCCACCAGCGGGGCCTGGAGCACTGAAGCTTTCTTT. Its protein is CATSGAWSTEAFF. Filled out from reference TRBV15 and TRBJ1-1, the complete variable domain reads DAMVIQNPRYQVTQFGKPVTLSCSQTLNHNVMYWYQQKSSQAPKLLFHYYDKDFNNEADTPDNFQSRRPNTSFCFLDIRSPGLGDTAMYLCATSGAWSTEAFFGQGTRLTVV.